One sample yielded the 27 T cell receptor beta chains listed below, sequenced in a study of shared clonotypes between healthy human individuals. Produced via immunoSEQ multiplex PCR; TCRdb's table is partial and in-frame only. The table records about 730,000 clones, 55% to 80% of them present only once. Sequenced: memory CD4+ T cells sorted from blood. Regarding subset: CD45RA-negative fraction. The receptor set was obtained from a woman aged 25 to 39 in good health.

The chain recombines TRBV5-4 with TRBJ1-1, with D hard to call. V was clipped by 9 bases and J by 1 base, with 16 bases between them. Germline V gene data show CDR1 as SGHNT and CDR2 as YYREEE (reference sequence). The CDR3 is 14 residues long. The CDR3 sequence: CAMPGPGENTEAFF. The CDR3 DNA reads TGTGCCATGCCCGGGCCAGGAGAGAACACTGAAGCTTTCTTT.

The V and J genes are TRBV5-8 and TRBJ2-6, with D hard to call. V lost 2 bases, J lost 0 bases, and 9 bases lay in between. The length of the CDR3 is 16 residues. Germline V gene lookup returns CDR1 SGHTS and CDR2 YDEGEE. Here the CDR3 DNA reads TGTGCCAGCAGCTTCGAAATTCTCTCTGGGGCCAACGTCCTGACTTTC. It encodes CASSFEILSGANVLTF.

The chain recombines TRBV9 with TRBJ2-2; D remains ambiguous. Trimming stripped 0 bases from V and 1 base from J, with 10 bases between. CDR3 length: 16 residues. Germline values: CDR1 SGDLS, CDR2 YYNGEE. The CDR3 spells CASSVEVVGNTGELFF. DNA of the CDR3: TGTGCCAGCAGCGTAGAGGTGGTTGGGAACACCGGGGAGCTGTTTTTT.

The V and J genes are TRBV7-8 and TRBJ2-1; 15 bases are a match to TRBD2. After removal of 8 bases from V and 9 bases from J, the junction contained 11 bases not matched to a gene. The germline gives CDR1 SGHVS, CDR2 FQNEAQ. The CDR3 totals 16 residues. Here the CDR3 reads CASGLAGGPPPSEQFF. The CDR3 DNA reads as TGTGCCAGCGGACTAGCGGGAGGGCCGCCCCCCAGTGAGCAGTTCTTC.

The genes are TRBV28 and TRBJ1-4; no reliable D call. V lost 5 bases and J 5 bases, leaving 15 bases between the germline ends. The CDR3 is made up of 15 amino acids. CDR1 and CDR2 (germline): MDHEN, SYDVKM. CDR3 nucleotide sequence: TGTGCCAGCAGTCAACCAATTCGAGGGAATGAAAAACTGTTTTTT. This translates into CASSQPIRGNEKLFF.

About this clone itself: Other DNA sequences in the same sample also yield this CDR3. The chain is built from TRBV5-1 and TRBJ2-5; 11 nucleotides align to TRBD1. The germline CDR1 and CDR2 sequences are SGHRS and YFSETQ. Unmatched junction bases numbered 3, after V lost 3 bases and J lost 5 bases. This CDR3 has 14 residues. The CDR3 region is CASSSGTGGETQYF. CDR3 in DNA: TGCGCCAGCAGCTCCGGGACAGGGGGGGAGACCCAGTACTTC.

This clone has a single count. The chain combines TRBV14 with TRBJ2-1, with 8 bases matching TRBD1. The ends lost 6 bases at V and 7 bases at J; junction bases unmatched: 8. CDR1 and CDR2 from the germline V gene are SGHDN and FVKESK. The CDR3 is 14 residues long. CDR3 region: CASSRDRLSNEQFF. Here the CDR3 DNA reads TGTGCCAGCAGTCGGGACAGGCTTAGTAATGAGCAGTTCTTC.

The rearrangement uses TRBV28 and TRBJ2-7; no clear D gene. Germline V lookup: CDR1 MDHEN, CDR2 SYDVKM. Trimming stripped 3 bases from V and 6 bases from J, with 9 bases between. CDR3 length: 12 amino acids. The CDR3 region is CASSLARREQYF. The DNA for the CDR3 is TGTGCCAGCAGTTTGGCCCGGCGCGAGCAGTACTTC. The whole variable domain, filled in from reference TRBV28 and TRBJ2-7, reads DVKVTQSSRYLVKRTGEKVFLECVQDMDHENMFWYRQDPGLGLRLIYFSYDVKMKEKGDIPEGYSVSREKKERFSLILESASTNQTSMYLCASSLARREQYFGPGTRLTVT.

As for this clone: Other DNA sequences in the same sample also yield this CDR3. This chain joins TRBV5-1 and TRBJ2-1, with 9 bases matching TRBD2. The CDR3 extends over 15 amino acids. Germline CDR1 SGHRS, CDR2 YFSETQ. V gave up 4 bases and J gave up 2 bases; unmatched junction bases: 4. DNA of the CDR3: TGCGCCAGCAGCACTTCTAGCGGGGCCTACAATGAGCAGTTCTTC. Protein: CASSTSSGAYNEQFF.

V and J are TRBV5-8 and TRBJ1-1; no definite D call. Trimming pared 4 bases from V and 1 base from J, leaving 8 bases between. The germline CDR1 and CDR2 sequences are SGHTS and YDEGEE. CDR3 length: 13 residues. The CDR3 spells CASSIIRNTEAFF. In DNA, the CDR3 is TGTGCCAGCAGCATAATCAGGAACACTGAAGCTTTCTTT.

In nucleotides, the CDR3 is TGCGCCAGCAGCTTGGGGACAGGGACTGGCGAGCAGTACTTC. Residues: CASSLGTGTGEQYF. J is TRBJ2-7 and V is TRBV5-1; 8 bases agree with TRBD1. Unmatched junction bases numbered 5, after V lost 0 bases and J lost 6 bases. Per germline, CDR1 SGHRS and CDR2 YFSETQ. The CDR3 runs 14 residues.

The V call is TRBV18, the J call TRBJ2-7; TRBD2 is a possible D gene (5 bases). Germline V gene data show CDR1 as KGHSH and CDR2 as LQKENI. Trimming removed 0 bases from V and 3 bases from J, with 9 bases in between. There are 14 residues in the CDR3. CDR3 coding DNA: TGTGCCAGCTCACCACCGGACTCCGACTACGAGCAGTACTTC. Amino acid sequence: CASSPPDSDYEQYF. The variable domain in full, completed from reference TRBV18 and TRBJ2-7, reads NAGVMQNPRHLVRRRGQEARLRCSPMKGHSHVYWYRQLPEEGLKFMVYLQKENIIDESGMPKERFSAEFPKEGPSILRIQQVVRGDSAAYFCASSPPDSDYEQYFGPGTRLTVT.

The chain employs TRBV28 and TRBJ2-3; D not resolved. Looked up from germline, CDR1 is MDHEN and CDR2 is SYDVKM. The V and J ends lost 8 bases and 0 bases respectively, with 9 bases between them. The CDR3 is 13 amino acids. CDR3: CASRPASTDTQYF. CDR3 sequence (DNA): TGTGCCAGCCGGCCGGCTAGCACAGATACGCAGTATTTT.

J is TRBJ2-1 and V is TRBV11-2, with TRBD2 matching 8 bases. The CDR3 consists of 15 residues. Germline trimming cut 5 bases from V and 3 bases from J; bases unmatched to any gene: 6. Germline V CDR1 and CDR2: SGHAT, FQNNGV. The CDR3 loop reads CASSGTSRNYNEQFF. CDR3 nucleotide sequence: TGTGCCAGCAGCGGGACTAGTCGGAACTACAATGAGCAGTTCTTC.

This clone was seen once. This chain links TRBV5-1 with TRBJ1-3; 9 nucleotides line up with TRBD1. In germline, CDR1 is SGHRS, CDR2 YFSETQ. This CDR3 is built from 17 residues. The junction had 4 bases not matched to a gene; V was cut back by 0 bases and J by 0 bases. CDR3 protein: CASSLAGTGNSGNTIYF. The CDR3 coding sequence is TGCGCCAGCAGCTTGGCCGGGACAGGGAACTCTGGAAACACCATATATTTT.

This chain joins TRBV5-5 and TRBJ2-7; 7 bases map to TRBD2. With V trimmed by 4 bases and J by 2 bases, 3 bases remained unmatched. CDR3 size: 13 residues. Germline loops: CDR1 SGHKS, CDR2 YYEKEE (reference sequence). CDR3 sequence: CASSPGRAYEQYF. The CDR3 DNA follows: TGTGCCAGCAGCCCTGGGAGGGCCTACGAGCAGTACTTC.

The rearrangement links TRBV25-1 to TRBJ2-7; D is possibly TRBD2 (7 bases). The ends were cut back, 5 bases at V and 4 bases at J, with 15 bases in the middle. Germline V CDR1 and CDR2: MGHDK, SYGVNS. This CDR3 comprises 14 residues. DNA for the CDR3: TGTGCCAGCAGTTCCGCGAGGGGGGGTTACGAGCAGTACTTC. Protein sequence: CASSSARGGYEQYF.

The chain carries TRBV18 and TRBJ2-7; no clear D. Looked up from germline, CDR1 is KGHSH and CDR2 is LQKENI. Trimming pared 6 bases from V and 3 bases from J, leaving 12 bases between. This CDR3 has 13 amino acids. The CDR3 sequence is CASSQGLDYEQYF. CDR3 nucleotide sequence: TGTGCCAGCTCTCAAGGTCTCGACTACGAGCAGTACTTC.

The chain employs TRBV18 and TRBJ2-5; 7 nucleotides line up with TRBD1. This CDR3 region has 15 residues. The V gene's germline CDR1 is KGHSH and CDR2 LQKENI. Trimming at V came to 3 bases and at J to 6 bases, leaving 10 bases not matched to a gene. Written as DNA, the CDR3 is TGTGCCAGCTCACCTGACAGGGCAGTTCTGAAGACCCAGTACTTC. This encodes CASSPDRAVLKTQYF.

The rearrangement links TRBV6-5 to TRBJ1-5; 7 nucleotides line up with TRBD1. The CDR3 runs to 15 residues. The junction had 6 bases not matched to a gene; V was cut back by 4 bases and J by 3 bases. The germline CDR1 and CDR2 sequences are MNHEY and SVGAGI. CDR3 region: CASSSAQGVNQPQHF. The CDR3 DNA reads TGTGCCAGCAGTTCGGCCCAGGGGGTCAATCAGCCCCAGCATTTT.

The chain combines TRBV7-9 with TRBJ2-5; the match to TRBD2 covers 9 bases. The CDR3 loop spans 15 amino acids. J lost 0 bases, V lost 6 bases, and 5 bases had no gene match. CDR1 is SEHNR and CDR2 is FQNEAQ in the germline V gene (reference sequence). CDR3 nucleotide sequence: TGTGCCAGCAGACGGACTAGCGAGTACCAAGAGACCCAGTACTTC. Protein: CASRRTSEYQETQYF.

The chain combines TRBV7-2 with TRBJ2-5; D is ambiguous. This CDR3 is 13 amino acids long. Germline CDR1 SGHTA, CDR2 FQGNSA. Trimming took 6 bases from V and 7 from J, leaving 15 bases between them. CDR3 DNA sequence: TGTGCCAGCAGTCCGACCCCGCCGGGGACCCAGTACTTC. Its protein product is CASSPTPPGTQYF. The variable domain in full, completed from reference TRBV7-2 and TRBJ2-5, reads GAGVSQSPSNKVTEKGKDVELRCDPISGHTALYWYRQSLGQGLEFLIYFQGNSAPDKSGLPSDRFSAERTGGSVSTLTIQRTQQEDSAVYLCASSPTPPGTQYFGPGTRLLVL.

This clone was detected once. The rearrangement uses TRBV10-1 and TRBJ2-1; 10 bases fit TRBD2. The CDR3 covers 16 residues. The germline gives CDR1 WNHNN, CDR2 SYGVQD (reference sequence). After removal of 7 bases from V and 4 bases from J, the junction contained 10 bases not matched to a gene. DNA of the CDR3: TGCGCCAGCATTGGACTAGCGGAGGATATTTACAATGAGCAGTTCTTC. As protein: CASIGLAEDIYNEQFF.

This chain joins TRBV29-1 and TRBJ2-2; 12 bases fit TRBD2. CDR3 length equals 13 residues. J was trimmed by 7 bases and V by 7 bases; bases with no gene match: 4. From germline, CDR1 is SQVTM and CDR2 ANQGSEA. The CDR3 bases are TGCAGCGCATCGGGACTAGCGGGCGGGGAGCTGTTTTTT. This codes for CSASGLAGGELFF.

This clone was seen only a few times. V and J are TRBV10-3 and TRBJ2-3, with TRBD2 matching over 11 bases. V dropped 3 bases and J dropped 4; count of bases not matched to a gene: 9. Germline V gene data show CDR1 as ENHRY and CDR2 as SYGVKD. CDR3 size: 17 residues. CDR3 DNA: TGTGCCATCAGTGATCAGCTCCTACTAGCGGGAGCAGATACGCAGTATTTT. Protein sequence: CAISDQLLLAGADTQYF.

The genes are TRBV9 and TRBJ2-6, with unresolved D. The CDR3 spans 14 residues. Germline values: CDR1 SGDLS, CDR2 YYNGEE. The ends were cut back, 3 bases at V and 6 bases at J, with 10 bases in the middle. This chain's CDR3 is CASSEAHLANVLTF. DNA for the CDR3: TGTGCCAGCAGCGAGGCCCACTTGGCCAACGTCCTGACTTTC. The full variable domain, in which reference TRBV9 and TRBJ2-6 provide the parts outside the CDR3, is DSGVTQTPKHLITATGQRVTLRCSPRSGDLSVYWYQQSLDQGLQFLIQYYNGEERAKGNILERFSAQQFPDLHSELNLSSLELGDSALYFCASSEAHLANVLTFGAGSRLTVL.

CDR3 amino acids: CASSYRTSGRGETQYF. CDR3 sequence (DNA): TGTGCCAGCAGCTACAGGACTAGCGGGAGGGGGGAGACCCAGTACTTC. The rearrangement links TRBV5-6 to TRBJ2-5, with 15 bases fitting TRBD2. Trimming took 3 bases from V and 5 from J; bases not matched to a gene: 5. This CDR3 has 16 amino acids. Per the germline V gene, CDR1 is SGHDT and CDR2 is YYEEEE.